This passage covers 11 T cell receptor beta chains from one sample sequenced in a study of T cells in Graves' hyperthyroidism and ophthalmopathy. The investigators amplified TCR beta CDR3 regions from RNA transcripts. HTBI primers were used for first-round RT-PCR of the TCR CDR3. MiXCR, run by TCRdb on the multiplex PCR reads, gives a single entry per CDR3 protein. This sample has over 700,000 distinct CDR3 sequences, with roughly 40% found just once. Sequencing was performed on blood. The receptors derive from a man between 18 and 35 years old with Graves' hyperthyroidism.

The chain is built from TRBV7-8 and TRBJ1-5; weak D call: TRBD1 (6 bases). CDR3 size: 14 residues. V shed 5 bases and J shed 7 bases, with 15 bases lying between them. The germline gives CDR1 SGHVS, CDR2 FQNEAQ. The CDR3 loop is CASSIYRDGQPQHF. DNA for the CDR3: TGTGCCAGCAGCATCTACAGGGATGGCCAGCCCCAGCATTTT.

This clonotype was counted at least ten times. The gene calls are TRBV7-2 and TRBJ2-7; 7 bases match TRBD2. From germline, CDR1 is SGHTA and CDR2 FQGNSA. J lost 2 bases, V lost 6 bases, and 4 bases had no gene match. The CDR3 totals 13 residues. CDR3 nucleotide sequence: TGTGCCAGCAGTTCAAGCGGGGCCTACGAGCAGTACTTC. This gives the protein CASSSSGAYEQYF.

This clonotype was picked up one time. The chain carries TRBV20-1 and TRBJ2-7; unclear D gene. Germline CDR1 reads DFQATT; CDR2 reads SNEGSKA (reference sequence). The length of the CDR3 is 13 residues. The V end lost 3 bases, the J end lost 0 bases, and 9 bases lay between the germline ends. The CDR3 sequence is CSASDRASYEQYF. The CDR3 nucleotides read TGCAGTGCTAGTGACCGGGCCTCCTACGAGCAGTACTTC.

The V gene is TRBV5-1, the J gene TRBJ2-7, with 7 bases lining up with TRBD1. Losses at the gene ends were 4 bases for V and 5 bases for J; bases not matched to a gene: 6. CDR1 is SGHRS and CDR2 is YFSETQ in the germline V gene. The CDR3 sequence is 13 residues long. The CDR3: CASSGSDRDEQYF. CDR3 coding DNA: TGCGCCAGCAGCGGCAGCGACAGGGACGAGCAGTACTTC.

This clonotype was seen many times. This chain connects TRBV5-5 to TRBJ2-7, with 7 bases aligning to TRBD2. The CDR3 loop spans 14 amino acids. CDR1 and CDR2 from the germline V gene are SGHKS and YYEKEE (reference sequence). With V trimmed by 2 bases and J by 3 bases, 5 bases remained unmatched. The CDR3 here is CASSLAGTDYEQYF. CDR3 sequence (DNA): TGTGCCAGCAGCTTAGCGGGGACGGACTACGAGCAGTACTTC.

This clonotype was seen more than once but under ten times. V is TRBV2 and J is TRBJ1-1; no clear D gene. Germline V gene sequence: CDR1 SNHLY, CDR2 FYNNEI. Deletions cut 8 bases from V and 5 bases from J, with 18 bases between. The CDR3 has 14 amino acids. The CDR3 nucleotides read TGTGCCAGCCCCACGAGGCAGCAACAAACTGAAGCTTTCTTT. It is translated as CASPTRQQQTEAFF.

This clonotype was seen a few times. The CDR3 region is CASSPGRGEGEAFF. CDR3 nucleotides: TGTGCCAGCAGCCCCGGGAGGGGGGAAGGAGAAGCTTTCTTT. The V gene is TRBV7-2, the J gene TRBJ1-1, with D tentatively TRBD1 (6 bases). Trimming pared 5 bases from V and 8 bases from J, leaving 18 bases between. CDR3 length: 14 amino acids. Germline V gene data show CDR1 as SGHTA and CDR2 as FQGNSA.

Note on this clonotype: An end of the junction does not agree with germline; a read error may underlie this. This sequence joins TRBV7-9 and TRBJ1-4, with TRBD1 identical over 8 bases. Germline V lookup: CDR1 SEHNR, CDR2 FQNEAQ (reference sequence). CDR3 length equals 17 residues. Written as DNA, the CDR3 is TGTGCCAGCAGTTTAGGCCCCCCGGGACAGGCGGATGAAAAACTGTTTTTT. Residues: CASSLGPPGQADEKLFF.

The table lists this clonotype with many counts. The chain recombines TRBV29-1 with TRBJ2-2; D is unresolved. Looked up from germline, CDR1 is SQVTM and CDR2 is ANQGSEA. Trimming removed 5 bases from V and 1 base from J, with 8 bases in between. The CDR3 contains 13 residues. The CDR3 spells CSVINRNTGELFF. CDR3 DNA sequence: TGCAGCGTTATAAACAGGAACACCGGGGAGCTGTTTTTT.

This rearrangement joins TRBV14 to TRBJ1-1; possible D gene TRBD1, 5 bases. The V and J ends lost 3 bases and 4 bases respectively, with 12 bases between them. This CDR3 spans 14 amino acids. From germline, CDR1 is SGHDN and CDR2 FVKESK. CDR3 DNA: TGTGCCAGCAGCCATCTCTGGGGGAGCACTGAAGCTTTCTTT. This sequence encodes CASSHLWGSTEAFF.

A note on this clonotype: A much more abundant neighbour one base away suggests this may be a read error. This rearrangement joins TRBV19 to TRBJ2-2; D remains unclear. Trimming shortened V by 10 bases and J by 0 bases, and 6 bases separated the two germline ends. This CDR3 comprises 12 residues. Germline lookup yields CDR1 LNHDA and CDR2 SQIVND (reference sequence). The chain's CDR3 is CAIQANTGELFF. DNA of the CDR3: TGTGCCATCCAGGCGAACACCGGGGAGCTGTTTTTT.